Sequencing of this TCR beta chain was carried out in a study of healthy donors' naive CD4 and CD8 T cells. Study context: For TCR alpha, new primers spanned all functional IMGT alpha genes.

CDR1 is MNHEY, CDR2 SMNVEV, per germline (reference sequence). Trimming took off 2 bases at V and 7 bases at J, with 11 bases between the two ends. The length of the CDR3 is 13 residues. Starting from around 500 ng of total RNA, TCR libraries were made with linear amplification. TCRdb itself ran the reads through MiXCR, one entry per CDR3 protein. The top ten hold 2% to 2.5% of the sample, which has around 200,000 distinct CDR3 sequences, 65% to 75% seen once. Naive CD4+ cells were sorted as CD4+CD8-CD45RO-CD45RA+; naive CD8+ as CD8+CD4-CD45RA+CD27bright. This sequence originates from a pool of human donors in good health; the sample pools cells from several healthy donors. This chain connects TRBV27 to TRBJ1-1; weak D call: TRBD1 (6 bases). Sequencing input: naive CD4+ and CD8+ T cells sorted from blood, pooled from several donors. CDR3 amino acids: CASSLVGAIEAFF. In DNA form, the CDR3 reads TGTGCCAGCAGTTTAGTGGGGGCCATTGAAGCTTTCTTT.